This TCR beta chain was identified in a study of T cell responses to AZD1222 COVID-19 vaccine. Only in-frame clones appear in the TCRdb table, and some are missing; sequencing was by immunoSEQ multiplex PCR. The data contain about 170,000 clones, over 85% of them singletons. CDR3 size: 11 residues. V was cut by 7 bases and J by 6 bases, with 9 bases left in between. Germline lookup yields CDR1 LGHNT and CDR2 FRNRAP. The sequence was collected from an adult in good health. This rearrangement joins TRBV12-5 to TRBJ1-1; a weak D match, TRBD1 (6 bases). Source: peripheral blood, taken on day 0 of AZD1222 vaccination. CDR3 amino acids: CASDRAAEAFF. CDR3 in DNA: TGTGCTAGTGACAGGGCCGCTGAAGCTTTCTTT.